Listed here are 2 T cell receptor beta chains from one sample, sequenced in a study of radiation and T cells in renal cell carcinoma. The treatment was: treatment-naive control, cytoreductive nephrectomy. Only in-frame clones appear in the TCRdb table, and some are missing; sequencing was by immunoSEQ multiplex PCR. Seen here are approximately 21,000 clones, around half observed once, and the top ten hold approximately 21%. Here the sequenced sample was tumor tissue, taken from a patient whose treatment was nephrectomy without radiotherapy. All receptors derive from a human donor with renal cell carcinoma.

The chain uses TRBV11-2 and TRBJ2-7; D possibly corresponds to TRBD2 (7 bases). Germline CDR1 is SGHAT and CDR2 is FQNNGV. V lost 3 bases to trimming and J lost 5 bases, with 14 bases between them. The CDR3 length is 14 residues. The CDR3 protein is CASSLWRGRNEQYF. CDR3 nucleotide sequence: TGTGCCAGCAGCTTGTGGCGGGGGCGTAACGAGCAGTACTTC.

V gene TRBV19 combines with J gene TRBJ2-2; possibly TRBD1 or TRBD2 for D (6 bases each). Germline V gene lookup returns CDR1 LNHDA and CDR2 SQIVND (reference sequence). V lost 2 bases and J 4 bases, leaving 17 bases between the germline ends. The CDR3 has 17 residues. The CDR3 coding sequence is TGTGCCAGTAGTATATATTCCGACAGGAGGGGCACCGGGGAGCTGTTTTTT. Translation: CASSIYSDRRGTGELFF.